The entry that follows covers one T cell receptor (beta chain) sequence. This entry is derived from a study of control samples from healthy donors and cancer patients. Some clones are missing from TCRdb's copy, which holds only in-frame ones; the method was immunoSEQ multiplex PCR. Among tens of thousands of clones listed, 93% were seen once. With V trimmed by 4 bases and J by 8 bases, 10 bases remained unmatched. This CDR3 region has 16 residues. CDR1 LGHNA and CDR2 YNFKEQ come from the germline V gene. The chain links TRBV4-2 to TRBJ2-1, with 11 nucleotides matching TRBD2. The TCR was taken from a woman between 25 and 40 years old in good health. Sequencing was carried out using blood. CDR3 sequence reads: CASSRLAGGPSDEQFF. The CDR3 region has the DNA TGTGCCAGCAGCCGATTAGCGGGAGGGCCCTCGGATGAGCAGTTCTTC.